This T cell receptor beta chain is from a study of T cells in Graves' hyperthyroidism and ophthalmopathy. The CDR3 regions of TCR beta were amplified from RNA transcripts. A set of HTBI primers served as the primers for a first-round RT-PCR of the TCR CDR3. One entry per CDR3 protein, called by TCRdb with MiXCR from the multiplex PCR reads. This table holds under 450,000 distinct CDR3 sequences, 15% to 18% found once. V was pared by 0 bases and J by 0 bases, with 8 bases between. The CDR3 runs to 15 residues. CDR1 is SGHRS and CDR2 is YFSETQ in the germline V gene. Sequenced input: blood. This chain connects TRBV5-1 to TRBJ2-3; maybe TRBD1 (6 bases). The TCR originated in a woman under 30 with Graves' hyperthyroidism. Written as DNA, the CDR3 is TGCGCCAGCAGCTTGGATGGGGGCAGCACAGATACGCAGTATTTT. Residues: CASSLDGGSTDTQYF. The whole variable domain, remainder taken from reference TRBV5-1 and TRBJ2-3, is KAGVTQTPRYLIKTRGQQVTLSCSPISGHRSVSWYQQTPGQGLQFLFEYFSETQRNKGNFPGRFSGRQFSNSRSEMNVSTLELGDSALYLCASSLDGGSTDTQYFGPGTRLTVL.